The 28 T cell receptor beta chains below come from one sample, sequenced in a study of regulatory T cells in long-lasting Graves disease. For TCR beta, libraries came from iRepertoire HTBI primers and Arm-PCR of CDR3 regions. TCRdb recomputed calls from the multiplex PCR reads with MiXCR, one row per CDR3 protein. The table has over 500,000 distinct CDR3 sequences, roughly 15% seen once. The time point is: newly diagnosed GD, antithyroid drugs for less than 3 months. Extracted PBMC RNA gave rise to the TCR library. These data were also filed under a second study, of T cells in Graves' hyperthyroidism and ophthalmopathy.

The material sequenced was peripheral blood mononuclear cells (PBMCs), taken at new diagnosis, from a patient treated with antithyroid drugs. The receptors stem from a woman younger than 45 with Graves disease.

The V gene is TRBV7-2, the J gene TRBJ2-5; possible D gene TRBD2, 6 bases. The CDR3 spans 14 residues. CDR1 is SGHTA, CDR2 FQGNSA, per germline. V lost 10 bases to trimming and J lost 5 bases, with 20 bases between them. This CDR3 is CATSVAGMGETQYF. CDR3 DNA sequence: TGTGCCACCTCTGTGGCGGGAATGGGGGAGACCCAGTACTTC.

This clonotype was detected ten times or more. This chain joins TRBV6-9 and TRBJ1-4, with 8 nucleotides matching TRBD1. The CDR3 spans 17 residues. V lost 2 bases to trimming and J lost 2 bases; unmatched junction nucleotides: 7. CDR1 is MNHGY, CDR2 SVAAGI, per germline. The CDR3 DNA reads as TGTGCCAGCAGTTATCGGGCAGGGGGCGGCACTAATGAAAAACTGTTTTTT. Its protein is CASSYRAGGGTNEKLFF.

This clonotype occurred a few times. The rearrangement uses TRBV2 and TRBJ2-1, with D uncertain. The CDR3 runs to 13 residues. V was clipped by 2 bases and J by 7 bases, with 9 bases between them. Germline V gene sequence: CDR1 SNHLY, CDR2 FYNNEI. CDR3 loop: CASSERVGNEQFF. The CDR3, as DNA: TGTGCCAGCAGTGAAAGGGTTGGGAATGAGCAGTTCTTC. The complete variable domain, with remaining parts taken from reference TRBV2 and TRBJ2-1, reads EPEVTQTPSHQVTQMGQEVILRCVPISNHLYFYWYRQILGQKVEFLVSFYNNEISEKSEIFDDQFSVERPDGSNFTLKIRSTKLEDSAMYFCASSERVGNEQFFGPGTRLTVL.

In this sample, this clonotype turned up many times. The chain couples TRBV27 to TRBJ1-5; D unresolved. Germline values: CDR1 MNHEY, CDR2 SMNVEV (reference sequence). V lost 5 bases, J lost 2 bases, and 7 bases lay in between. This CDR3 spans 13 amino acids. DNA for the CDR3: TGTGCCAGCAGTATGAGAGGCAATCAGCCCCAGCATTTT. It codes for CASSMRGNQPQHF.

This clonotype was seen repeatedly, ten times or more. J is TRBJ2-7 and V is TRBV7-8; weak D call: TRBD1 (5 bases). Germline V gene data show CDR1 as SGHVS and CDR2 as FQNEAQ. Trimming stripped 5 bases from V and 4 bases from J, with 15 bases between. CDR3 length: 14 amino acids. This chain's CDR3 is CASSLNQGSYEQYF. DNA of the CDR3: TGTGCCAGCAGCCTAAACCAGGGCAGTTACGAGCAGTACTTC.

Many counts were recorded for this clonotype. This chain joins TRBV6-1 and TRBJ1-5, with 8 bases that match TRBD1. Trimming at V came to 6 bases and at J to 0 bases, leaving 7 bases not matched to a gene. Germline V gives CDR1 MNHNS, CDR2 SASEGT. There are 16 residues in the CDR3. This chain's CDR3 is CASSLGTGPSNQPQHF. For the CDR3, the DNA is TGTGCCAGCAGCCTAGGGACAGGCCCTAGCAATCAGCCCCAGCATTTT.

In its sample, this clonotype was seen a few times. The chain has TRBV12-3 or TRBV12-4 and TRBJ1-2; D gene unclear. CDR3 size: 12 residues. Between the trimmed V and J ends, which lost 2 bases and 11 bases, there was a span of 12 bases. Here the CDR3 DNA reads TGTGCCAGCAGTTTAACGGTCGGAGGTTACACCTTC. It is translated as CASSLTVGGYTF.

V usage is TRBV15 and J usage is TRBJ1-5, with unresolved D. CDR1 and CDR2 from the germline V gene are LNHNV and YYDKDF (reference sequence). The CDR3 runs 15 residues. V lost 1 base and J lost 4, with 11 bases in between. Here the CDR3 DNA reads TGTGCCACCAGCAGAGGGGGATCCCAAAATCAGCCCCAGCATTTT. Protein sequence: CATSRGGSQNQPQHF.

This clonotype occurred many times. The chain combines TRBV28 with TRBJ2-1, with 12 bases that match TRBD2. The CDR3 totals 17 residues. J lost 4 bases, V lost 4 bases, and 8 bases had no gene match. From germline, CDR1 is MDHEN and CDR2 SYDVKM. CDR3 amino acids: CASSSTGTSGSYNEQFF. For the CDR3, the DNA is TGTGCCAGCAGTTCCACCGGGACTAGCGGGTCTTACAATGAGCAGTTCTTC. The complete variable domain, with remaining parts taken from reference TRBV28 and TRBJ2-1, reads DVKVTQSSRYLVKRTGEKVFLECVQDMDHENMFWYRQDPGLGLRLIYFSYDVKMKEKGDIPEGYSVSREKKERFSLILESASTNQTSMYLCASSSTGTSGSYNEQFFGPGTRLTVL.

Ten or more counts support this clonotype. This CDR3 is CASTSDRSNQPQHF. In DNA, the CDR3 is TGCGCCAGCACCTCGGACAGGAGTAATCAGCCCCAGCATTTT. V gene TRBV5-1 combines with J gene TRBJ1-5, with TRBD1 matching 7 bases. The junction had 7 bases not matched to a gene; V was cut back by 6 bases and J by 4 bases. Germline V gene sequence: CDR1 SGHRS, CDR2 YFSETQ. CDR3 length: 14 residues.

The chain carries TRBV3-1 and TRBJ1-4, with D possibly being TRBD1 (5 bases). CDR3 size: 15 residues. CDR1 is LGHDT, CDR2 YNNKEL, per germline (reference sequence). Trimming removed 1 base at V and 10 bases at J, with 16 bases between. The CDR3 region is CASSQVWQGEGKLFF. CDR3 bases: TGTGCCAGCAGCCAAGTTTGGCAGGGCGAGGGAAAACTGTTTTTT. Combining the CDR3 with reference TRBV3-1 and TRBJ1-4 gives the whole variable domain DTAVSQTPKYLVTQMGNDKSIKCEQNLGHDTMYWYKQDSKKFLKIMFSYNNKELIINETVPNRFSPKSPDKAHLNLHINSLELGDSAVYFCASSQVWQGEGKLFFGSGTQLSVL.

This clonotype was observed many times. The J gene is TRBJ2-5, the V gene TRBV28, with TRBD2 as a possible D gene (5 bases). The germline V and J ends were trimmed by 8 bases and 1 base, with 8 bases remaining between them. Per germline, CDR1 MDHEN and CDR2 SYDVKM. This CDR3 is built from 12 residues. In nucleotides, the CDR3 is TGTGCCAGCCTCCGGGGCCAAGAGACCCAGTACTTC. Translating it yields CASLRGQETQYF.

This clonotype was detected many times. The V and J genes are TRBV28 and TRBJ2-3; D remains unclear. In germline, CDR1 is MDHEN, CDR2 SYDVKM. This CDR3 is built from 9 residues. The DNA for the CDR3 is TGTGAGACCACCTATACGCAGTATTTT. Its translation is CETTYTQYF.

This clonotype was observed many times. V and J are TRBV2 and TRBJ1-5; D unresolved. Trimming took off 7 bases at V and 1 base at J, with 8 bases between the two ends. CDR3 length: 13 residues. CDR1 and CDR2 from the germline V gene are SNHLY and FYNNEI. Written as DNA, the CDR3 is TGTGCCAGCAATACACAGAGCAATCAGCCCCAGCATTTT. Its translation: CASNTQSNQPQHF.

This clonotype was counted a few times. This chain joins TRBV27 and TRBJ2-7; the D is unclear. Germline CDR1 is MNHEY and CDR2 is SMNVEV (reference sequence). V was cut by 8 bases and J by 7 bases, with 12 bases left in between. The CDR3 spans 11 residues. Here the CDR3 reads CASHNDWEQYF. The CDR3 DNA is TGTGCCAGCCACAATGACTGGGAGCAGTACTTC.

The chain couples TRBV11-2 to TRBJ2-2, with D perhaps given as TRBD1 or TRBD2 (5 bases each). The CDR3 is 16 amino acids. Trimming cost V 6 bases and J 2 bases, with 16 bases left between them. Germline loops: CDR1 SGHAT, CDR2 FQNNGV. CDR3 sequence reads: CASRTGTLLNTGELFF. The CDR3 coding sequence is TGTGCCAGCAGAACCGGGACCCTGCTAAACACCGGGGAGCTGTTTTTT.

Many counts were recorded for this clonotype. The gene calls are TRBV7-9 and TRBJ1-4; tentatively, D is TRBD1 (6 bases). Germline assignment: CDR1 SEHNR and CDR2 FQNEAQ (reference sequence). Trimming took 0 bases from V and 5 from J, leaving 16 bases between them. The length of the CDR3 is 17 residues. The DNA for the CDR3 is TGTGCCAGCAGCTTAGCAGGTTACAGGGATCGGAATGAAAAACTGTTTTTT. This gives the protein CASSLAGYRDRNEKLFF. The variable domain in full, completed from reference TRBV7-9 and TRBJ1-4, reads DTGVSQNPRHKITKRGQNVTFRCDPISEHNRLYWYRQTLGQGPEFLTYFQNEAQLEKSRLLSDRFSAERPKGSFSTLEIQRTEQGDSAMYLCASSLAGYRDRNEKLFFGSGTQLSVL.

In its sample, this clonotype was seen many times. The CDR3 region has the DNA TGTGCCAGCAGTATGGGACAGGGTATACCCCAGCATTTT. This translates into CASSMGQGIPQHF. The rearrangement links TRBV2 to TRBJ1-5; 9 bases match TRBD1. This CDR3 spans 13 amino acids. The V segment lost 5 bases and the J segment 10 bases; nucleotides outside the gene matches: 6. Germline V gene lookup returns CDR1 SNHLY and CDR2 FYNNEI. Filled out from reference TRBV2 and TRBJ1-5, the complete variable domain reads EPEVTQTPSHQVTQMGQEVILRCVPISNHLYFYWYRQILGQKVEFLVSFYNNEISEKSEIFDDQFSVERPDGSNFTLKIRSTKLEDSAMYFCASSMGQGIPQHFGDGTRLSIL.

This clonotype was observed a handful of times. V gene TRBV6-9 combines with J gene TRBJ2-2; no clear D gene. The germline V gene has CDR1 MNHGY and CDR2 SVAAGI. The germline V and J ends were trimmed by 2 bases and 3 bases, with 10 bases remaining between them. This CDR3 region has 15 residues. The CDR3 sequence: CASSYRSGDTGELFF. The CDR3, as DNA: TGTGCCAGCAGTTATAGATCTGGGGACACCGGGGAGCTGTTTTTT.

This clonotype was seen repeatedly, ten times or more. The rearrangement joins TRBV11-2 to TRBJ2-3; 8 nucleotides agree with TRBD1. The junction had 8 bases not matched to a gene; V was cut back by 6 bases and J by 0 bases. The CDR3 spans 16 residues. CDR1 and CDR2 (germline): SGHAT, FQNNGV. CDR3 amino acids: CASRAQGAGSTDTQYF. CDR3 coding DNA: TGTGCCAGCAGAGCGCAGGGGGCAGGCAGCACAGATACGCAGTATTTT.

This clonotype was counted ten times or more. The chain combines TRBV7-3 with TRBJ2-3, with D possibly matching TRBD1 (5 bases). Trimming took off 8 bases at V and 8 bases at J, with 23 bases between the two ends. Germline V lookup: CDR1 SGHTA, CDR2 FQGTGA. The CDR3 spans 15 residues. CDR3: CASSQSRANGATQYF. CDR3 coding DNA: TGTGCCAGCTCCCAAAGCAGGGCCAACGGTGCTACGCAGTATTTT.

Remarks on this clonotype: Given a much more abundant clone one base away, this may be a read error. The gene calls are TRBV30 and TRBJ2-2, with unresolved D. Germline CDR1 reads GTSNPN; CDR2 reads SVGIG (reference sequence). The V gene lost 3 bases and the J gene lost 1 base, with 12 bases spanning the gap. CDR3 size: 15 residues. The CDR3 protein is CAWRTETQNTGELFF. The CDR3 DNA is TGTGCCTGGAGAACAGAGACCCAGAACACCGGGGAGCTGTTTTTT. Full variable domain (remainder filled in from reference TRBV30 and TRBJ2-2): SQTIHQWPATLVQPVGSPLSLECTVEGTSNPNLYWYRQAAGRGLQLLFYSVGIGQISSEVPQNLSASRPQDRQFILSSKKLLLSDSGFYLCAWRTETQNTGELFFGEGSRLTVL.

The gene calls are TRBV19 and TRBJ2-4; 11 positions agree with TRBD2. Germline CDR1 is LNHDA and CDR2 is SQIVND (reference sequence). Trimming removed 3 bases from V and 4 bases from J; junction bases left unmatched: 5. This CDR3 has 16 amino acids. In DNA, the CDR3 is TGTGCCAGTAGTATCCCCGGGACTAGCGGAAAAAACATTCAGTACTTC. As protein: CASSIPGTSGKNIQYF.

This clonotype occurred a few times. The V call is TRBV20-1, the J call TRBJ2-7; TRBD2 matches 9 bases. CDR3 length: 18 residues. J lost 6 bases, V lost 0 bases, and 18 bases had no gene match. Germline V gives CDR1 DFQATT, CDR2 SNEGSKA (reference sequence). CDR3 sequence (DNA): TGCAGTGCTAGAGATGTCCTAGCGGGATCTTTTTCCGTGAGCGAGCAGTACTTC. Its translation is CSARDVLAGSFSVSEQYF.

This clonotype has a count of ten or more. V usage is TRBV6-1 and J usage is TRBJ1-1; D not resolved. CDR3 length: 14 residues. Germline CDR1 MNHNS, CDR2 SASEGT. Trimming removed 8 bases at V and 1 base at J, with 14 bases between. CDR3 coding DNA: TGTGCCAGCGCGCTGACGTTTGCGAACACTGAAGCTTTCTTT. This translates into CASALTFANTEAFF.

This clonotype was seen more than once but under ten times. The gene calls are TRBV20-1 and TRBJ2-5; D is uncertain. Trimming removed 6 bases from V and 1 base from J, with 18 bases in between. In germline, CDR1 is DFQATT, CDR2 SNEGSKA (reference sequence). This CDR3 region has 15 residues. CDR3 in amino acids: CSAHYGWSLQETQYF. CDR3 coding DNA: TGCAGTGCGCACTACGGTTGGTCACTCCAAGAGACCCAGTACTTC.

This clonotype has a handful of counts. The chain carries TRBV20-1 and TRBJ2-7; D not certain. The germline V gene encodes CDR1 DFQATT and CDR2 SNEGSKA (reference sequence). Between the trimmed V and J ends, which lost 2 bases and 3 bases, there was a span of 14 bases. The CDR3 is 14 amino acids. CDR3 nucleotide sequence: TGCAGTGCTAGAAATAATTGGGGAAACTACGAGCAGTACTTC. Its protein is CSARNNWGNYEQYF.

This clonotype was detected many times. The V and J genes are TRBV2 and TRBJ2-7; 7 nucleotides match TRBD2. With V trimmed by 7 bases and J by 4 bases, 13 bases remained unmatched. This CDR3 has 15 amino acids. Germline V gene data show CDR1 as SNHLY and CDR2 as FYNNEI. This chain's CDR3 is CASIGTNPGIYEQYF. The CDR3, as DNA: TGTGCCAGCATCGGGACTAACCCAGGGATATACGAGCAGTACTTC.